These 4 T cell receptor beta chains were sequenced from one sample in a study of graft-versus-host responses after intestinal transplantation. Data came from immunoSEQ multiplex PCR; TCRdb stores just in-frame clones and leaves some out. The sample holds 84,000 or so clones, around 90% seen once. Their recognized antigens are unknown. Sequenced here: unstimulated CD4+ T cells sorted from spleen or lymph node cells, sampled before intestinal transplant. The receptors come from a human donor who received an intestinal transplant.

The chain employs TRBV5-1 and TRBJ1-5; D is perhaps TRBD1 (5 bases). V was shortened by 0 bases and J by 1 base, with 8 bases between the two germline ends. Germline values: CDR1 SGHRS, CDR2 YFSETQ. The CDR3 length is 15 residues. The CDR3 nucleotides read TGCGCCAGCAGCTTGGAGGGGCTGAGCAATCAGCCCCAGCATTTT. Its protein is CASSLEGLSNQPQHF. Drawing the rest from reference TRBV5-1 and TRBJ1-5, the complete variable domain is KAGVTQTPRYLIKTRGQQVTLSCSPISGHRSVSWYQQTPGQGLQFLFEYFSETQRNKGNFPGRFSGRQFSNSRSEMNVSTLELGDSALYLCASSLEGLSNQPQHFGDGTRLSIL.

This chain joins TRBV30 and TRBJ1-2; D is unresolved. The CDR3 totals 11 residues. Germline V gene lookup returns CDR1 GTSNPN and CDR2 SVGIG (reference sequence). The germline V and J ends were trimmed by 4 bases and 2 bases, with 5 bases remaining between them. CDR3 bases: TGTGCCTGGAACAGAAACTATGGCTACACCTTC. Translated: CAWNRNYGYTF.

The V call is TRBV7-2, the J call TRBJ1-2; D might be TRBD1 (6 bases). Per germline, CDR1 SGHTA and CDR2 FQGNSA. V was shortened by 5 bases and J by 4 bases, with 11 bases between the two germline ends. This CDR3 spans 13 amino acids. The CDR3 DNA reads TGTGCCAGCAGCGTCGACAGGATCTATGGCTACACCTTC. Residues: CASSVDRIYGYTF.

The V and J genes are TRBV6-6 and TRBJ2-1; 8 bases map to TRBD1. The germline gives CDR1 MNHNY, CDR2 SVGAGI (reference sequence). Unmatched junction bases numbered 8, after V lost 8 bases and J lost 8 bases. The CDR3 runs 13 residues. CDR3 DNA sequence: TGTGCCAGCTACCGGGACAGGTTGGATGAGCAGTTCTTC. Protein sequence: CASYRDRLDEQFF.